Shown below are 14 T cell receptor beta chains from a single sample sequenced in a study of cytomegalovirus exposure and HLA in healthy donors. It was with 60 Vbeta and 13 Jbeta primers that the PCR ran. Here immunoSEQ multiplex PCR was the method, and the copy in TCRdb shows in-frame clones only, minus some. The sample holds 150,000 or so clones; roughly 10% are singletons and the top ten take under 2%. Sequencing was carried out using PBMCs. The receptors here all came from a man aged 45-60 years in good health and CMV-seronegative.

This clone was counted only a few times. The rearrangement uses TRBV10-2 and TRBJ2-1; 9 bases are a match to TRBD2. Trimming cost V 8 bases and J 0 bases; bases outside gene matches: 5. The CDR3 is 15 residues long. The germline V gene has CDR1 WSHSY and CDR2 SAAADI. This CDR3 is CASWGRGGSYNEQFF. CDR3 sequence (DNA): TGCGCCAGCTGGGGGCGGGGGGGCTCCTACAATGAGCAGTTCTTC.

This chain joins TRBV6-1 and TRBJ1-5, with 10 bases matching TRBD1. The CDR3 is 15 residues long. CDR1 is MNHNS, CDR2 SASEGT, per germline. V was pared by 5 bases and J by 6 bases, with 7 bases of the junction left unmatched. Written as DNA, the CDR3 is TGTGCCAGCAGTCCATCCGGACAGGGGGGTCAGCCCCAGCATTTT. Its protein product is CASSPSGQGGQPQHF.

The genes are TRBV29-1 and TRBJ1-6, with 7 bases fitting TRBD1. Trimming took 6 bases from V and 7 from J; bases not matched to a gene: 9. In germline, CDR1 is SQVTM, CDR2 ANQGSEA. This CDR3 is built from 14 residues. CDR3 sequence (DNA): TGCAGCGTAAAGTGGGGACAGCCGAATTCACCCCTCCACTTT. Translating gives CSVKWGQPNSPLHF. Based on the CDR3 plus reference TRBV29-1 and TRBJ1-6, the full variable domain is SAVISQKPSRDICQRGTSLTIQCQVDSQVTMMFWYRQQPGQSLTLIATANQGSEATYESGFVIDKFPISRPNLTFSTLTVSNMSPEDSSIYLCSVKWGQPNSPLHFGNGTRLTVT.

This clone showed up just a few times. The V and J genes are TRBV9 and TRBJ1-2, with 11 positions matching TRBD1. Germline V lookup: CDR1 SGDLS, CDR2 YYNGEE. Trimming cost V 5 bases and J 6 bases; bases outside gene matches: 12. This CDR3 is 16 amino acids long. The CDR3 DNA follows: TGTGCCAGCAGAGCGGACAGGGGGCGCATTCAAGATGGCTACACCTTC. This gives the protein CASRADRGRIQDGYTF. The whole variable domain, filled in from reference TRBV9 and TRBJ1-2, reads DSGVTQTPKHLITATGQRVTLRCSPRSGDLSVYWYQQSLDQGLQFLIQYYNGEERAKGNILERFSAQQFPDLHSELNLSSLELGDSALYFCASRADRGRIQDGYTFGSGTRLTVV.

This clone has just a few counts. The V gene is TRBV4-2, the J gene TRBJ1-4, with 10 nucleotides matching TRBD1. In germline, CDR1 is LGHNA, CDR2 YNFKEQ. The CDR3 has 16 residues. V gave up 2 bases and J gave up 8 bases; unmatched junction bases: 8. CDR3 DNA sequence: TGTGCCAGCAGCCAAAGGGACAGGGGTGGGGGCGAAAAACTGTTTTTT. This translates into CASSQRDRGGGEKLFF.

V usage is TRBV5-4 and J usage is TRBJ1-2; maybe TRBD1 (5 bases). Trimming stripped 4 bases from V and 4 bases from J, with 14 bases between. Germline lookup yields CDR1 SGHNT and CDR2 YYREEE (reference sequence). The CDR3 length is 14 residues. For the CDR3, the DNA is TGTGCCAGCAGCCCTAGAGGCGGGACCTATGGCTACACCTTC. This gives the protein CASSPRGGTYGYTF. Together with reference TRBV5-4 and TRBJ1-2, the CDR3 gives the full variable domain: ETGVTQSPTHLIKTRGQQVTLRCSSQSGHNTVSWYQQALGQGPQFIFQYYREEENGRGNFPPRFSGLQFPNYSSELNVNALELDDSALYLCASSPRGGTYGYTFGSGTRLTVV.

V gene TRBV7-9 combines with J gene TRBJ1-2, with D tentatively TRBD1 (6 bases). The CDR3 consists of 15 residues. Trimming removed 1 base from V and 0 bases from J, with 9 bases in between. The germline gives CDR1 SEHNR, CDR2 FQNEAQ (reference sequence). This CDR3 reads CASSLGTETNYGYTF. CDR3 bases: TGTGCCAGCAGCTTAGGGACAGAGACTAACTATGGCTACACCTTC.

The chain uses TRBV19 and TRBJ1-1; a possible D gene is TRBD1 (6 bases). CDR1 and CDR2 (germline): LNHDA, SQIVND (reference sequence). V gave up 7 bases and J gave up 5 bases, with 14 bases separating them. CDR3 size: 13 residues. CDR3 amino acids: CASNREGKTEAFF. CDR3 coding DNA: TGTGCCAGTAACAGGGAGGGGAAAACTGAAGCTTTCTTT.

The V gene is TRBV18, the J gene TRBJ1-2; D is undetermined. The CDR3 spans 15 residues. Germline CDR1 reads KGHSH; CDR2 reads LQKENI. The ends were cut back, 3 bases at V and 2 bases at J, with 13 bases in the middle. CDR3 in amino acids: CASSPVVANNYGYTF. In DNA form, the CDR3 reads TGTGCCAGCTCACCCGTCGTGGCAAACAACTATGGCTACACCTTC.

This chain joins TRBV5-1 and TRBJ2-1, with 13 bases matching TRBD2. V was pared by 0 bases and J by 5 bases, with 2 bases of the junction left unmatched. The CDR3 loop spans 16 amino acids. Germline CDR1 SGHRS, CDR2 YFSETQ. The CDR3 sequence: CASSLGGLAGHNEQFF. CDR3 DNA sequence: TGCGCCAGCAGCTTGGGGGGACTAGCGGGACACAATGAGCAGTTCTTC.

This clone has a handful of counts. The V call is TRBV6-1, the J call TRBJ2-1, with a tentative D call TRBD2 (6 bases). The CDR3 length is 14 residues. With 1 base removed from V and 10 bases from J, the gap between germline ends came to 14 bases. The V gene's germline CDR1 is MNHNS and CDR2 SASEGT. The CDR3 reads CASSEGGAGREQFF. DNA of the CDR3: TGTGCCAGCAGTGAAGGCGGGGCGGGGAGGGAGCAGTTCTTC.

The CDR3 DNA is TGTGCCAGCAGAGGGGATGGCGAGCAGTACTTC. Encoded protein: CASRGDGEQYF. The rearrangement joins TRBV11-3 to TRBJ2-5; weak D call: TRBD1 (5 bases). With the DNA end fitting TRBJ2-7 better, the J assignment may be wrong. The V gene's germline CDR1 is SGHNT and CDR2 YENEEA. The CDR3 loop spans 11 amino acids.

The chain recombines TRBV5-1 with TRBJ2-2, with 8 positions matching TRBD2. J lost 10 bases, V lost 0 bases, and 5 bases had no gene match. The CDR3 runs 14 residues. CDR1 and CDR2 from the germline V gene are SGHRS and YFSETQ. As DNA, the CDR3 is TGCGCCAGCAGCTTGGCCGGGGGGGCGTCGGAGCTGTTTTTT. Translating it yields CASSLAGGASELFF. Variable domain in full (rest from reference TRBV5-1 and TRBJ2-2): KAGVTQTPRYLIKTRGQQVTLSCSPISGHRSVSWYQQTPGQGLQFLFEYFSETQRNKGNFPGRFSGRQFSNSRSEMNVSTLELGDSALYLCASSLAGGASELFFGEGSRLTVL.

The rearrangement joins TRBV18 to TRBJ1-3; unclear D gene. The V and J ends lost 2 bases and 3 bases respectively, with 11 bases between them. Germline lookup yields CDR1 KGHSH and CDR2 LQKENI. The CDR3 has 15 amino acids. CDR3 amino acids: CASSPRQDSGNTIYF. As DNA, the CDR3 is TGTGCCAGCTCACCAAGGCAGGATAGTGGAAACACCATATATTTT.